This T cell receptor (beta chain) came from a study of T cells in Graves' hyperthyroidism and ophthalmopathy. Findings of the study overall: Blood shared most expanded thyroid clonotypes above 0.001.

This clonotype was detected ten times or more. Its antigen is undetermined. RNA transcripts yielded amplified TCR beta CDR3 regions. During a first-round RT-PCR of the TCR CDR3, the HTBI primer set was used. TCRdb ran MiXCR on the multiplex PCR reads and lists one entry per CDR3 protein. The sample shows approximately 420,000 distinct CDR3 sequences, roughly 13% of them seen only once. With V trimmed by 3 bases and J by 5 bases, 4 bases remained unmatched. The CDR3 sequence is 13 residues long. The genes are TRBV12-3 or TRBV12-4 and TRBJ2-7, with 7 bases matching TRBD1. Input material: blood. The source of this sequence is a woman younger than 30 with Graves' hyperthyroidism. CDR3 nucleotides: TGTGCCAGCAGTTTCCCGACAGGGAACGAGCAGTACTTC. Translation: CASSFPTGNEQYF.